Sequencing of this T cell receptor beta chain was carried out in a study of read filtering for tumor transcriptome and immune sequencing. Study at large: Eight or nine patients were R-ISS I, 16 were R-ISS II, six or seven were R-ISS III. After DNase treatment, RNA was made into whole-transcriptome libraries.

Points from the study as a whole: This fraction held mixed bone marrow immune cells after CD138-negative sorting.

From about 0.4 ug of RNA, a library with molecular barcoded alpha/delta and beta/gamma adaptors was made. TCRdb re-called the reads through MiXCR, storing one row per CDR3 protein. The table includes about 63,000 distinct CDR3 sequences, approximately 15% detected once. The germline gives CDR1 SGHNT, CDR2 YENEEA. V dropped 5 bases and J dropped 3; count of bases not matched to a gene: 8. CDR3 length equals 15 residues. This clonotype was picked up many times. Antigen: not known. Sequenced input: a population of CD138-negative cells sorted from bone marrow. The chain uses TRBV11-3 and TRBJ2-5, with 8 bases that match TRBD1. The origin of this receptor is a donor at least 40 years old with multiple myeloma. DNA of the CDR3: TGTGCCAGCAGCGCGCCAGGGGGCTTCGAAGAGACCCAGTACTTC. Translating it yields CASSAPGGFEETQYF.